This T cell receptor beta chain came from a study of CD8 T cells in ankylosing spondylitis. MiXCR, run by TCRdb on the 5' RACE reads, gives a single entry per CDR3 protein. The sample carries 45,000 or so distinct CDR3 sequences, 9.5% to 12% recorded once. Per the germline V gene, CDR1 is LGHNA and CDR2 is YNFKEQ. This CDR3 is built from 19 residues. After removal of 0 bases from V and 7 bases from J, the junction contained 16 bases not matched to a gene. This clonotype has more than one count but fewer than ten. This sequence was found in a male donor with ankylosing spondylitis or in good health (not recorded which). The chain combines TRBV4-2 with TRBJ2-1, with 9 bases identical to TRBD2. The sample taken for sequencing was blood, either unsorted or a sorted T cell fraction (not recorded which). In nucleotides, the CDR3 is TGTGCCAGCAGCCAAGAGGAGGGAAGCGGGGGGCGTCTTGATAATGAGCAGTTCTTC. It specifies CASSQEEGSGGRLDNEQFF.